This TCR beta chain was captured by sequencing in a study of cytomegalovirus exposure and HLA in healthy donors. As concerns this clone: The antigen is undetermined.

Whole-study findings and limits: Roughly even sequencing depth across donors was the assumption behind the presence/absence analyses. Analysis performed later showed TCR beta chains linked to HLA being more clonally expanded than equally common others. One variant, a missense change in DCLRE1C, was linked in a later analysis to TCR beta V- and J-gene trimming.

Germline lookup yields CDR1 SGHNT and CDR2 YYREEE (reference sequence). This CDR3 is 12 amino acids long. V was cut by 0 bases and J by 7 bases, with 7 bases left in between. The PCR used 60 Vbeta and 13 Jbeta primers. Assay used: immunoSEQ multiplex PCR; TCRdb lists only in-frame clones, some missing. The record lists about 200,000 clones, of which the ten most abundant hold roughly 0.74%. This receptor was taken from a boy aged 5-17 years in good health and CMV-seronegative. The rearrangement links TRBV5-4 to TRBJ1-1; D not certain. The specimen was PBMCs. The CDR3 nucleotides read TGTGCCAGCAGCTTGGTTGGCGGTGAAGCTTTCTTT. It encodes CASSLVGGEAFF.